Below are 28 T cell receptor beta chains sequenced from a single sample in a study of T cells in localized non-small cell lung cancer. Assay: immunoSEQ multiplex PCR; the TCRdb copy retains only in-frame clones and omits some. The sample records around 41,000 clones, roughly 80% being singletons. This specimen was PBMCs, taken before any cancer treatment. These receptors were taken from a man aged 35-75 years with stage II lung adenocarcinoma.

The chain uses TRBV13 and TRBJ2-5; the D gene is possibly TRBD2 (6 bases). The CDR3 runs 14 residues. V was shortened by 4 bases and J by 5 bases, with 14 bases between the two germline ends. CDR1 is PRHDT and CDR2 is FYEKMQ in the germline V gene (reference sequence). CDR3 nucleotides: TGTGCCAGCAGCTCGGGGCTGGGGGGTGAGACCCAGTACTTC. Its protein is CASSSGLGGETQYF.

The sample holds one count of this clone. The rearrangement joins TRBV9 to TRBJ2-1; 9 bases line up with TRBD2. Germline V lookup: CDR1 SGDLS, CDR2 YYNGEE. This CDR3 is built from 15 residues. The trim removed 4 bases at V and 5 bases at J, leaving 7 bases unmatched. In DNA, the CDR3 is TGTGCCAGCAGCCCCCGTATAGCGGGGGACAATGAGCAGTTCTTC. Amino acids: CASSPRIAGDNEQFF.

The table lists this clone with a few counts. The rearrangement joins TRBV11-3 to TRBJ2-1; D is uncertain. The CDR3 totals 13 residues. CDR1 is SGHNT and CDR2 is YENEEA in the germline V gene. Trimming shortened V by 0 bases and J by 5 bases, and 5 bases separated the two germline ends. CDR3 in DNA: TGTGCCAGCAGCTTAGATTCCGACAATGAGCAGTTCTTC. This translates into CASSLDSDNEQFF. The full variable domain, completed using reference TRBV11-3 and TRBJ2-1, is EAGVVQSPRYKIIEKKQPVAFWCNPISGHNTLYWYLQNLGQGPELLIRYENEEAVDDSQLPKDRFSAERLKGVDSTLKIQPAELGDSAVYLCASSLDSDNEQFFGPGTRLTVL.

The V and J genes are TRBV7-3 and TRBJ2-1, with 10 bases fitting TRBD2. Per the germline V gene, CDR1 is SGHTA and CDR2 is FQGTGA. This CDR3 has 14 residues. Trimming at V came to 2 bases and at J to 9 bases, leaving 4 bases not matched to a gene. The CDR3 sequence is CASSLSSGGSEQFF. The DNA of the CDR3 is TGTGCCAGCAGCTTATCTAGCGGGGGAAGTGAGCAGTTCTTC.

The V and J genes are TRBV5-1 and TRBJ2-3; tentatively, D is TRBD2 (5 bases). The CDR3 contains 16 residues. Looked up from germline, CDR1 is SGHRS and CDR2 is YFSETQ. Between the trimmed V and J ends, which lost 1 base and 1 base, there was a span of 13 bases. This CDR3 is CASSLQGLRGTDTQYF. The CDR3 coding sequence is TGCGCCAGCAGCTTGCAAGGTTTGCGGGGCACAGATACGCAGTATTTT.

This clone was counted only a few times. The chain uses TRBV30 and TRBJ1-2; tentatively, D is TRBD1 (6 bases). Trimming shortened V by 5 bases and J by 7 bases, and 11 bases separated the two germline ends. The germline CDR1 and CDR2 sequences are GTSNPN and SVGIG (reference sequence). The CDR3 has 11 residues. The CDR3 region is CAWLQGVGYTF. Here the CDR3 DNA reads TGTGCCTGGTTACAGGGTGTTGGCTACACCTTC. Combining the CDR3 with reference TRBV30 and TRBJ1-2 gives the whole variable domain SQTIHQWPATLVQPVGSPLSLECTVEGTSNPNLYWYRQAAGRGLQLLFYSVGIGQISSEVPQNLSASRPQDRQFILSSKKLLLSDSGFYLCAWLQGVGYTFGSGTRLTVV.

CDR3 sequence reads: CASSQGQGPDTQYF. The CDR3 region has the DNA TGTGCCAGCAGCCAAGGGCAGGGCCCAGATACGCAGTATTTT. The rearrangement uses TRBV4-2 and TRBJ2-3, with D possibly TRBD1 on 5 matching bases. Trimming stripped 1 base from V and 4 bases from J, with 9 bases between. The CDR3 runs 14 residues. Germline CDR1 reads LGHNA; CDR2 reads YNFKEQ.

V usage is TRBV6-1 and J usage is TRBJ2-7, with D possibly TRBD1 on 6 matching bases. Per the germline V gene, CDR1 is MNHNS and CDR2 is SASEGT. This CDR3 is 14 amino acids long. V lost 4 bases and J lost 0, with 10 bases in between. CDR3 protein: CASSGRQASYEQYF. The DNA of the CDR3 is TGTGCCAGCAGTGGCCGACAGGCCTCCTACGAGCAGTACTTC.

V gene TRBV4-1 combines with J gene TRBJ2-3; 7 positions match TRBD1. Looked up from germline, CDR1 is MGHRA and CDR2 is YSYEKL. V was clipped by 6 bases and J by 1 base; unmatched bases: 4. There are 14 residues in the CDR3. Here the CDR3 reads CASSYGQGTDTQYF. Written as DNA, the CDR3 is TGCGCCAGCAGTTATGGACAGGGCACAGATACGCAGTATTTT.

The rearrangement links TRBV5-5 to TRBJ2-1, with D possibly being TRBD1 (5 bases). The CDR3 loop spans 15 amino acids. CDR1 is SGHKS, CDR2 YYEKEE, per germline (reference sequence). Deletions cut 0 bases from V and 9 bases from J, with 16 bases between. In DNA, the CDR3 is TGTGCCAGCAGCTTGGTCGGTAGGGGAAGTGTTGAGCAGTTCTTC. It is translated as CASSLVGRGSVEQFF. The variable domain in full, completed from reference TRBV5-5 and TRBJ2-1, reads DAGVTQSPTHLIKTRGQQVTLRCSPISGHKSVSWYQQVLGQGPQFIFQYYEKEERGRGNFPDRFSARQFPNYSSELNVNALLLGDSALYLCASSLVGRGSVEQFFGPGTRLTVL.

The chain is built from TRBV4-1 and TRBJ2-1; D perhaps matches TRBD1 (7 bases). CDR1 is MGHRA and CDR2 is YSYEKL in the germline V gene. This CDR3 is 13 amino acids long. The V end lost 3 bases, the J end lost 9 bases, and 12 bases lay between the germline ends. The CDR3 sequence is CASSQPGGLEQFF. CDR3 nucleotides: TGCGCCAGCAGCCAGCCAGGGGGGCTTGAGCAGTTCTTC.

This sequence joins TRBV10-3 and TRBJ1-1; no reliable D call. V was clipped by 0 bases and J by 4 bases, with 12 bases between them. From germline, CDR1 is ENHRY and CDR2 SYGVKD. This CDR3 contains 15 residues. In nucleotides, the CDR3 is TGTGCCATCAGTGAGTCGGCCTCCCGCGGCACTGAAGCTTTCTTT. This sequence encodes CAISESASRGTEAFF.

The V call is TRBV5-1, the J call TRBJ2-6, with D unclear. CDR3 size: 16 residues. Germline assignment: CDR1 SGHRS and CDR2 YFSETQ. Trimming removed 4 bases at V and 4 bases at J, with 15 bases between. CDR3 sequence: CASSAALTRGANVLTF. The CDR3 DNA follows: TGCGCCAGCAGCGCCGCCTTGACGCGGGGGGCCAACGTCCTGACTTTC.

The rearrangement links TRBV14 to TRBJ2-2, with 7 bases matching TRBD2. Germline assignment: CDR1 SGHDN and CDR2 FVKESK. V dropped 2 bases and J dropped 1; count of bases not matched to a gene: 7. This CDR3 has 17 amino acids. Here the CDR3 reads CASSQKRREQNTGELFF. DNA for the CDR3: TGTGCCAGCAGCCAAAAGAGGCGGGAGCAGAACACCGGGGAGCTGTTTTTT.

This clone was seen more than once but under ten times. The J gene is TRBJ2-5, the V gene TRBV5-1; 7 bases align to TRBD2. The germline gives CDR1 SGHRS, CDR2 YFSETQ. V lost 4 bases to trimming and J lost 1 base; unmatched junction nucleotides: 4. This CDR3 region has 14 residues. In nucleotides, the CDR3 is TGCGCCAGCAGCCGAAGCGGGGCCCAAGAGACCCAGTACTTC. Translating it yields CASSRSGAQETQYF.

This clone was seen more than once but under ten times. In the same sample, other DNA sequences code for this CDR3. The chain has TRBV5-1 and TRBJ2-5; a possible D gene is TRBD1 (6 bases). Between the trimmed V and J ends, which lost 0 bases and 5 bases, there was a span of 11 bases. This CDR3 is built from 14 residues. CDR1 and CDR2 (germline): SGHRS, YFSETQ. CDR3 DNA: TGCGCCAGCAGCTTGGATCCAGGGGTGGAGACCCAGTACTTC. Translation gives CASSLDPGVETQYF. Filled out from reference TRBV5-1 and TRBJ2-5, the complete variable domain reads KAGVTQTPRYLIKTRGQQVTLSCSPISGHRSVSWYQQTPGQGLQFLFEYFSETQRNKGNFPGRFSGRQFSNSRSEMNVSTLELGDSALYLCASSLDPGVETQYFGPGTRLLVL.

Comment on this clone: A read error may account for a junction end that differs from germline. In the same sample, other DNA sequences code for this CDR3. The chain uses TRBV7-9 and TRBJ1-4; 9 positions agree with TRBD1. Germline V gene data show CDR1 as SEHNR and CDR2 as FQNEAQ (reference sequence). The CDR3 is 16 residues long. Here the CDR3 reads CASSSTTGGIGEKLFF. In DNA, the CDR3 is TGCGCCAGCAGCTCTACAACAGGGGGCATAGGTGAAAAACTGTTTTTT.

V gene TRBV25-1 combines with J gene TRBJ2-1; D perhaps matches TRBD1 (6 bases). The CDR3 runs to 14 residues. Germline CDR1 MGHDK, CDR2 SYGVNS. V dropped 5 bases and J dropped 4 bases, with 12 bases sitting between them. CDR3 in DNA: TGTGCCAGCAGTACACAGGGTGGGTACAATGAGCAGTTCTTC. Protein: CASSTQGGYNEQFF.

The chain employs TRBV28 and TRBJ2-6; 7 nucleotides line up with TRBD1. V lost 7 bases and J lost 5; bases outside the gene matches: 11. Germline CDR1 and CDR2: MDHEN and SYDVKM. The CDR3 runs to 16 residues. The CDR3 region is CASTGTVTSRANVLTF. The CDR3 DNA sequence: TGTGCCAGCACCGGGACAGTGACTTCTAGGGCCAACGTCCTGACTTTC.

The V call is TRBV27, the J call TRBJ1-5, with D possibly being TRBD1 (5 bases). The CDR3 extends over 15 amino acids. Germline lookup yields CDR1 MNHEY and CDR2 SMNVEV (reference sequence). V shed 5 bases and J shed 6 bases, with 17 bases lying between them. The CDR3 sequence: CASSPGTSIGQPQHF. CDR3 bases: TGTGCCAGCAGTCCCGGGACCTCGATAGGTCAGCCCCAGCATTTT.

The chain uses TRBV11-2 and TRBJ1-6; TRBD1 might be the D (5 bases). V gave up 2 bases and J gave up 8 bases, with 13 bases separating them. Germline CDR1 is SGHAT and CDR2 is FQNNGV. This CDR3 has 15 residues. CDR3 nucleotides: TGTGCCAGCAGCTTAATCTCGGGACGTGATTCACCCCTCCACTTT. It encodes CASSLISGRDSPLHF.

The CDR3 nucleotides are TGTGCCAGCAGCCCCCGGACCGGTTCCTACGAGCAGTACTTC. This sequence encodes CASSPRTGSYEQYF. The rearrangement uses TRBV14 and TRBJ2-7; D is unresolved. Per the germline V gene, CDR1 is SGHDN and CDR2 is FVKESK. Deletions cut 4 bases from V and 1 base from J, with 11 bases between. CDR3 length equals 14 residues. Using reference TRBV14 and TRBJ2-7 for the parts outside the CDR3, the full variable domain is EAGVTQFPSHSVIEKGQTVTLRCDPISGHDNLYWYRRVMGKEIKFLLHFVKESKQDESGMPNNRFLAERTGGTYSTLKVQPAELEDSGVYFCASSPRTGSYEQYFGPGTRLTVT.

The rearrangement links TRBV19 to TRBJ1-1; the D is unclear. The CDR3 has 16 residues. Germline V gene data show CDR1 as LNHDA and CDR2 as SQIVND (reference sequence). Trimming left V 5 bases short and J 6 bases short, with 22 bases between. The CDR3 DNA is TGTGCCAGTAGTTTCAGGACGAACCGGGGTGTCGCTGAAGCTTTCTTT. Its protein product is CASSFRTNRGVAEAFF.

This chain's CDR3 is CASSFGRNYEQYF. CDR3 sequence (DNA): TGTGCCAGCAGTTTTGGCAGGAACTACGAGCAGTACTTC. The rearrangement uses TRBV27 and TRBJ2-7; no definite D call. The CDR3 runs to 13 residues. Trimming left V 3 bases short and J 3 bases short, with 9 bases between. Germline assignment: CDR1 MNHEY and CDR2 SMNVEV (reference sequence).

CDR3 loop: CASSLGTEYEQYF. CDR3 in DNA: TGCGCCAGCAGCTTAGGAACAGAGTACGAGCAGTACTTC. V and J are TRBV5-1 and TRBJ2-7, with D hard to call. V was pared by 2 bases and J by 4 bases, with 10 bases between. The CDR3 loop spans 13 amino acids. Germline V gene data show CDR1 as SGHRS and CDR2 as YFSETQ.

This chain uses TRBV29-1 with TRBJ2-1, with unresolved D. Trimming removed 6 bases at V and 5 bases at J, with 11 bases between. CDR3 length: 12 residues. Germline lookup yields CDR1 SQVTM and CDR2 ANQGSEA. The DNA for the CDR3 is TGCAGCGTGTATCCTGTAGACAATGAGCAGTTCTTC. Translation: CSVYPVDNEQFF.

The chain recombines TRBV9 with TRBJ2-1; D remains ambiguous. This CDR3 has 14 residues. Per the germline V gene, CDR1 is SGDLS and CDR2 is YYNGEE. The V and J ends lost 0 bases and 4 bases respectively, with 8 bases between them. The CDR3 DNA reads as TGTGCCAGCAGCGTAGCGGTAGGGTACAATGAGCAGTTCTTC. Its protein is CASSVAVGYNEQFF.

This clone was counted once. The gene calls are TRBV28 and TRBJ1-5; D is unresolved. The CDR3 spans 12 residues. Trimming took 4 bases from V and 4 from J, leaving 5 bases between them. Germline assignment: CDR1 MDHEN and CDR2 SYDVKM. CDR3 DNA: TGTGCCAGCAGTTGGACTAATCAGCCCCAGCATTTT. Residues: CASSWTNQPQHF.